This T cell receptor (beta chain) was identified during a study of blood T cells in healthy people across ages (dated by TCRdb to the mid-2010s). For context, the study as a whole: In model experiments, template switching captured about one uniquely barcoded TCR beta cDNA molecule for every two T cells. The study measured age-related changes in TCR beta repertoire diversity using deep sequencing normalized with unique cDNA molecular identifiers. Donors were grouped into four age groups: young (average approximately 15 years), middle-aged (39), aged (around 56) and long-lived (around 80). Two additional independent replicas of 1 million unique cDNA reads from the same blood draw were analyzed for two donors (one aged 18 to 30 and one aged 80 or older).

Trimming removed 5 bases from V and 1 base from J, leaving 8 bases between the germline ends. Counted from cysteine to phenylalanine, this CDR3 has 14 amino acids. CDR3 DNA only is kept here, 42 bases in frame from base 1. Taken from the germline V gene, the CDR1 and CDR2 loops are SGHVS and FNYEAQ. Receptors were amplified or captured by 5' RACE. TCRdb shows the sequencer as Illumina HiSeq 2500. A second PCR of about 7 to 12 cycles was run with a J-beta primer mix and a sample-barcoded 5' primer. Each TCR beta cDNA molecule received a unique molecular identifier from a template-switch 5' adaptor carrying 12 random nucleotides. Each sample yielded at least 2.5 million CDR3-containing paired-end reads. First-strand cDNA was synthesized from all RNA with the Mint cDNA synthesis kit, primed by a TRBC-specific oligonucleotide. After uracil-DNA glycosylase treatment, a first 18-cycle PCR used universal primers M1SS and BC2_uni_R on all cDNA. For the original study's pipeline: Normalization of each sample was performed by random selection of 1 million high-quality reads, each carrying a distinct molecular identifier. Reads sharing molecular identifiers were discarded rather than binned into consensus sequences. MiTCR, with a Q25 quality threshold and the strictest error-elimination algorithm, was used for CDR3 identification, clonotype clustering and error correction. A nonparametric unseen species model with Euler transformation was used to estimate a lower bound on total TCR beta diversity. Through fastp at Q25 and MiXCR, TCRdb rebuilt clones from the public reads, retaining in-frame beta chains. Entries are consolidated by CDR3 protein sequence, retaining the most common genes and DNA. The V and J calls and clone size come from TCRdb's table, not from the authors' own analysis. This sample lists more than 650,000 distinct CDR3 sequences; roughly 24% were detected once. The top ten hold 3% of the sample.

This clonotype was observed a handful of times. The antigen it binds to is not known. Per-nucleotide qualities are absent, and no much larger clonotype sits a single base away. What the work shows at the level of the full study, not this receptor alone: Bulk unsorted PBMC profiling prevented conclusive comparison of naive and antigen-experienced compartments. Compared with the aged group, more naive CD4+ T cells, fewer expanded clones and increased TCR diversity were shown by the long-lived group, suggesting age selection. Estimates of total diversity based on one million sequenced T cells were regarded as lower bounds and as underestimates. There was a strong correlation between observed TCR beta diversity and the percentage of naive T cells measured by flow cytometry. As age increased, observed TCR beta diversity per million T cells dropped in a roughly linear way, and a significant reduction was already evident by age 40. Donor CMV infection status was unknown, potentially confounding age-related changes in expanded clonotypes.

Systemically healthy Caucasian individuals from Russia, 39 in total and aged roughly 6 to 95 years, were included as donors. About 9.8 milliliters of peripheral blood were drawn from each donor into EDTA-treated Vacutainer tubes. Ficoll-Paque density-gradient centrifugation was used to isolate PBMCs, with at least 6.5 million per sample. Total RNA, at least 6 micrograms per sample, was extracted from PBMCs with Trizol reagent. Naive CD45RAhigh/CD27high T cell percentages were measured by flow cytometry on a PBMC aliquot from every donor. The same data also went into a second study, on T cells of mothers and their children. As the second study states: Donors were nine systemically healthy Caucasian individuals: three mothers and their six children. cDNA synthesis used all of the extracted RNA, with around 1.6 ug of RNA in each 15 ul reaction. In the second PCR, the M1S primer added sample barcodes and 2-4 random nucleotides. More than 8 million TCR beta CDR3 reads were obtained from each mother, and roughly 3 million reads were obtained from each child. Thymic selection shapes the output of TCR recombination in a similar way in related and unrelated pairs, and inherited differences have a minor effect. Normalized repertoire overlap was always found to be slightly, but never significantly, higher in related mother-child pairs than in unrelated mother-child pairs. No persistent microchimeric T cell clones were detected, at a sensitivity of around 97 clones per million clonotypes. In the study, deep NGS was used to compare the TCR beta repertoires of mothers and children, and features distinguishing related mother-child pairs from unrelated individuals were sought. Mothers averaged roughly 36 +/- 4 years of age and children averaged around 11 +/- 4 years. After adapter ligation was performed with NEBNext reagents, the libraries were sequenced on an Illumina HiSeq 2000 with 100+100 nt paired-end reads. To prevent cross-contamination, the mother and child libraries were prepared a month apart and were sequenced in separate runs. For each donor, somewhere between roughly 450,000 and 2,000,000 distinct TCR beta clonotypes were identified. Naive TCR beta clonotypes were estimated from low-frequency clonotypes matched to each donor's FACS-determined naive share, without sorting.

The rearranged chain carries TRBV7-6 and TRBJ2-2, with an unclear D gene assignment. This receptor was taken from a boy aged 10-17 years in good health. The sample consisted of blood. The DNA is as follows: TGTGCCAGCAGCCCATGGATGAACACCGGGGAGCTGTTTTTT. It translates to CASSPWMNTGELFF.